One and the same sample provided the 17 T cell receptor beta chains below, sequenced in a study of T-cell memory formation after mild COVID-19. MiXCR, run by TCRdb on the 5' RACE reads, gives a single entry per CDR3 protein. Here the sample spans 470,000 or so distinct CDR3 sequences, 18% being singletons. Sequenced sample: PBMCs or a T cell subset sorted from them (not recorded which). The receptors shown here come from an adult woman who had mild COVID-19 (a few samples of this study predate the infection). Cell type and time point are not known.

This clonotype occurred a few times. V and J are TRBV7-3 and TRBJ2-1; 9 bases fit TRBD2. V lost 1 base to trimming and J lost 8 bases; unmatched junction nucleotides: 9. CDR1 is SGHTA, CDR2 FQGTGA, per germline. This CDR3 is 16 amino acids long. The CDR3 here is CASSLIAGGQFDEQFF. Here the CDR3 DNA reads TGTGCCAGCAGCTTAATTGCGGGAGGGCAATTTGATGAGCAGTTCTTC.

In its sample, this clonotype was seen a few times. The chain joins TRBV29-1 to TRBJ1-1; the D is unclear. This CDR3 region has 14 residues. CDR1 and CDR2 from the germline V gene are SQVTM and ANQGSEA. Between the trimmed V and J ends, which lost 1 base and 2 bases, there was a span of 11 bases. The CDR3 spells CSVEVKGGNTEAFF. CDR3 coding DNA: TGCAGCGTTGAAGTGAAGGGAGGAAACACTGAAGCTTTCTTT.

This clonotype was observed a few times. The chain employs TRBV20-1 and TRBJ2-1, with 9 bases fitting TRBD2. Per germline, CDR1 DFQATT and CDR2 SNEGSKA (reference sequence). This CDR3 has 15 amino acids. The V segment lost 0 bases and the J segment 6 bases; nucleotides outside the gene matches: 6. This CDR3 reads CSARDIAGVGNEQFF. The CDR3 DNA follows: TGCAGTGCTAGAGACATAGCGGGAGTCGGCAATGAGCAGTTCTTC.

The gene calls are TRBV9 and TRBJ2-5; the D gene could be TRBD1 or TRBD2 (6 bases each). The CDR3 is 14 amino acids. The germline V gene has CDR1 SGDLS and CDR2 YYNGEE. V shed 0 bases and J shed 5 bases, with 11 bases lying between them. CDR3 residues: CASSVEGGRETQYF. DNA for the CDR3: TGTGCCAGCAGCGTAGAAGGGGGGCGGGAGACCCAGTACTTC.

The V call is TRBV9, the J call TRBJ2-1; D gene uncertain. Trimming pared 0 bases from V and 8 bases from J, leaving 12 bases between. The CDR3 length is 14 residues. Germline V lookup: CDR1 SGDLS, CDR2 YYNGEE. The CDR3 sequence is CASSVVELVHEQFF. In DNA, the CDR3 is TGTGCCAGCAGCGTAGTTGAGCTGGTGCATGAGCAGTTCTTC. Supplemented by reference TRBV9 and TRBJ2-1, the full variable domain reads DSGVTQTPKHLITATGQRVTLRCSPRSGDLSVYWYQQSLDQGLQFLIQYYNGEERAKGNILERFSAQQFPDLHSELNLSSLELGDSALYFCASSVVELVHEQFFGPGTRLTVL.

J is TRBJ2-5 and V is TRBV5-5; 11 bases align to TRBD2. CDR3 length: 15 residues. V shed 4 bases, J shed 5 bases, and the junction held 7 bases outside the gene matches. CDR1 is SGHKS and CDR2 is YYEKEE in the germline V gene (reference sequence). The CDR3 is CASSSSGGAWETQYF. In DNA form, the CDR3 reads TGTGCCAGCAGCAGTAGCGGGGGGGCCTGGGAGACCCAGTACTTC.

The V call is TRBV7-9, the J call TRBJ2-7, with TRBD2 identical over 11 bases. The CDR3 covers 14 residues. From germline, CDR1 is SEHNR and CDR2 FQNEAQ (reference sequence). V dropped 5 bases and J dropped 6; count of bases not matched to a gene: 6. CDR3 nucleotides: TGTGCCAGCAGCGCACTAGCGGGAGCCGGCGAGCAGTACTTC. Translating gives CASSALAGAGEQYF.

This clonotype was detected only a few times. The V and J genes are TRBV14 and TRBJ2-7; maybe TRBD2 (5 bases). Trimming removed 0 bases from V and 2 bases from J, with 17 bases in between. Germline CDR1 SGHDN, CDR2 FVKESK. The CDR3 spans 17 residues. The CDR3 loop is CASSQEELGLLTYEQYF. The DNA for the CDR3 is TGTGCCAGCAGCCAAGAGGAGTTAGGACTCCTGACCTACGAGCAGTACTTC.

This clonotype was found a few times. DNA of the CDR3: TGTGCCAGCAGCCCCACTAGCGGGGGTGTCACAGATACGCAGTATTTT. This gives the protein CASSPTSGGVTDTQYF. The chain combines TRBV7-9 with TRBJ2-3, with TRBD2 identical over 11 bases. The length of the CDR3 is 16 residues. V was clipped by 5 bases and J by 2 bases; unmatched bases: 6. Germline V CDR1 and CDR2: SEHNR, FQNEAQ (reference sequence).

The J gene is TRBJ1-5, the V gene TRBV19; weak D call: TRBD1 (5 bases). The CDR3 has 15 amino acids. The ends were cut back, 6 bases at V and 0 bases at J, with 12 bases in the middle. Germline values: CDR1 LNHDA, CDR2 SQIVND (reference sequence). As DNA, the CDR3 is TGTGCCAGTAGAAAAACAGGCCATAGCAATCAGCCCCAGCATTTT. It specifies CASRKTGHSNQPQHF.

This clonotype showed up many times. V is TRBV5-1 and J is TRBJ2-3, with D hard to call. The germline V gene has CDR1 SGHRS and CDR2 YFSETQ. This CDR3 contains 15 residues. Trimming pared 5 bases from V and 1 base from J, leaving 14 bases between. CDR3 coding DNA: TGCGCCAGCAGACCAGAGGAAGCTGGCACAGATACGCAGTATTTT. Translating it yields CASRPEEAGTDTQYF.

V and J are TRBV5-1 and TRBJ1-2; 11 bases agree with TRBD1. J was trimmed by 7 bases and V by 3 bases; bases with no gene match: 5. Germline V gene data show CDR1 as SGHRS and CDR2 as YFSETQ. The CDR3 contains 14 residues. The CDR3: CASSSGQGAFGYTF. CDR3 bases: TGCGCCAGCAGCTCTGGACAGGGGGCGTTTGGCTACACCTTC. Filled out from reference TRBV5-1 and TRBJ1-2, the complete variable domain reads KAGVTQTPRYLIKTRGQQVTLSCSPISGHRSVSWYQQTPGQGLQFLFEYFSETQRNKGNFPGRFSGRQFSNSRSEMNVSTLELGDSALYLCASSSGQGAFGYTFGSGTRLTVV.

The chain uses TRBV6-1 and TRBJ2-3, with D unresolved. Per germline, CDR1 MNHNS and CDR2 SASEGT. The CDR3 has 14 residues. With 2 bases removed from V and 0 bases from J, the gap between germline ends came to 6 bases. The CDR3 reads CASSEPVSTDTQYF. The CDR3 bases are TGTGCCAGCAGTGAACCCGTTAGCACAGATACGCAGTATTTT.

This sequence joins TRBV12-3 or TRBV12-4 and TRBJ2-5; possible D gene TRBD2, 6 bases. V gave up 7 bases and J gave up 4 bases, with 16 bases separating them. This CDR3 is built from 14 residues. The CDR3 loop is CASNRGGTRETQYF. CDR3 DNA: TGTGCCAGCAACCGGGGCGGGACGAGAGAGACCCAGTACTTC.

This clonotype was detected a few times. In DNA, the CDR3 is TGTGCCAGCAGTTACTCGGGGGGTTATGGCTACACCTTC. It yields the protein CASSYSGGYGYTF. The chain couples TRBV6-5 to TRBJ1-2, with D tentatively TRBD1 (5 bases). From germline, CDR1 is MNHEY and CDR2 SVGAGI. The CDR3 has 13 amino acids. The V and J ends lost 0 bases and 5 bases respectively, with 7 bases between them.

The table lists this clonotype with a few counts. V is TRBV29-1 and J is TRBJ2-3; D is unresolved. Trimming took off 8 bases at V and 2 bases at J, with 8 bases between the two ends. The CDR3 contains 11 residues. Germline V lookup: CDR1 SQVTM, CDR2 ANQGSEA. DNA for the CDR3: TGCAGCTCAGCCTCCACAGATACGCAGTATTTT. Its protein product is CSSASTDTQYF.

The rearrangement joins TRBV15 to TRBJ2-1; 11 positions agree with TRBD1. CDR1 is LNHNV, CDR2 YYDKDF, per germline (reference sequence). The junction had 5 bases not matched to a gene; V was cut back by 8 bases and J by 2 bases. This CDR3 has 15 residues. The CDR3 loop reads CATGQGAETYNEQFF. CDR3 sequence (DNA): TGTGCCACCGGACAGGGGGCAGAGACCTACAATGAGCAGTTCTTC.